A single TCR beta chain is shown here with its context. Germline lookup yields CDR1 SGHTA and CDR2 FQGNSA. Between the trimmed V and J ends, which lost 1 base and 1 base, there was a span of 8 bases. This CDR3 comprises 15 residues. Every one of the donors was a Caucasian adult that lived in Nashville, Tennessee. This sample is part of a study of shared clonotypes between healthy human individuals. Overall study: Three CD4 naive, three CD4 memory, two CD8 naive and one CD8 memory plate were used per donor.

How the authors handled the data: Junction-only immunoSEQ data arrived without quality scores, meaning filtering differed. Assay used: immunoSEQ multiplex PCR; TCRdb lists only in-frame clones, some missing. From that table come the V and J calls and clone size; the DNA was used to work out D and trimming. Altogether 2 million to 2.5 million clones are present, 85% to 95% being singletons, with the ten largest covering more than 0.1%. The source is a man between 18 and 29 years old in good health. Input material: naive CD4+ T cells sorted from blood. The subset here: CD45RA+ positively selected. This chain connects TRBV7-2 to TRBJ2-4; no firm D call. The CDR3 DNA reads TGTGCCAGCAGCTTAGAACGCGCGGCCAAAAACATTCAGTACTTC. Its protein product is CASSLERAAKNIQYF.